Listed below are T cell receptor beta chains from one sample, sequenced in a study of identifying expanded T cells in peripheral blood. TCRdb keeps only in-frame clones here, not all; method: immunoSEQ multiplex PCR. The data hold around 84,000 clones, with 80% to 90% observed a single time. Sequenced sample: blood. All receptors derive from a person between 18 and 75 years old in good health. Both conserved end residues are trimmed from each CDR3. The D gene is left open where the match is weak.

d_gene | j_gene | v_gene | CDR3aa
- | TRBJ1-2 | TRBV19 | ASILSPPRDGYT
- | TRBJ2-5 | TRBV10-2 | ASLGGRGSRETQY
TRBD2 | TRBJ2-3 | TRBV5-6 | ASSGLAGGIDTQY
TRBD1 | TRBJ2-1 | TRBV30 | ASSGQGNEQF
TRBD2 | TRBJ2-1 | TRBV18 | ASSGESGRQANEQF
TRBD1 | TRBJ2-7 | TRBV7-8 | ASSFPRDRSSYEQY
TRBD1 | TRBJ1-3 | TRBV14 | ASSQIQGYRGSGNTIY
- | TRBJ2-7 | TRBV19 | ASSIDSLYEQY
- | TRBJ2-2 | TRBV4-1 | ASSQRDLTGELF
- | TRBJ2-5 | TRBV29-1 | SVVSGPGETQY
- | TRBJ1-5 | TRBV18 | ASSFGDSNQPQH
- | TRBJ1-1 | TRBV30 | AWSSAWGTEAF
- | TRBJ2-5 | TRBV10-3 | ATENERTPQETQY
TRBD1 | TRBJ2-7 | TRBV5-1 | ASRRGQGAHEQY
- | TRBJ1-1 | TRBV5-1 | ASSFGGNKAF
TRBD2 | TRBJ2-1 | TRBV27 | ASSPGGGRVGEQF
- | TRBJ2-3 | TRBV15 | ATSRVRGSSTDTQY
- | TRBJ2-7 | TRBV20-1 | SAKQTYEQY
TRBD2 | TRBJ2-2 | TRBV4-1 | ASNPAGGGTTGELF
- | TRBJ2-1 | TRBV7-8 | ASSQPTRGKLHNEQF
TRBD1 | TRBJ1-5 | TRBV12-5 | ASRQGDQPQH
- | TRBJ1-4 | TRBV6-1 | ASSEVRGAEKLF
- | TRBJ1-2 | TRBV29-1 | SVEEVGTSNYGYT
- | TRBJ1-1 | TRBV30 | AWSNRVYQSTEAF
- | TRBJ2-2 | TRBV5-1 | ASSLNPGGEDGELF
- | TRBJ2-2 | TRBV2 | ASSARGDTGELF
- | TRBJ1-1 | TRBV11-2 | ASSLVAKDGTEAF
TRBD1 | TRBJ2-7 | TRBV5-5 | ASSLASIEQGYEQY
- | TRBJ1-1 | TRBV5-4 | ASSDWGVQAF
- | TRBJ1-1 | TRBV29-1 | SVVRVNTEAF
TRBD2 | TRBJ2-3 | TRBV11-1 | ASSLVSGGVDTQY
TRBD2 | TRBJ2-1 | TRBV6-5 | ASSYGASGNNEQF
- | TRBJ1-6 | TRBV6-1 | ASSEGFYSGSYNSPLH
- | TRBJ1-2 | TRBV18 | ASSPPQGEGSGYT
- | TRBJ2-2 | TRBV19 | ATGWTATNTGELF
- | TRBJ1-2 | TRBV7-9 | ASSLVPSDYGYT
TRBD2 | TRBJ2-1 | TRBV11-3 | ASSLVGGGNNEQF
TRBD2 | TRBJ2-1 | TRBV6-1 | ASSEIPAGRRNEQF
- | TRBJ1-3 | TRBV13 | ASTRRGDWAGNIIY
- | TRBJ1-1 | TRBV20-1 | SAPDHTEAF
TRBD1 | TRBJ1-6 | TRBV30 | AYNRDSPTLNSPLH
TRBD1 | TRBJ2-1 | TRBV14 | ASSRLRTGSTYNEQF
- | TRBJ1-2 | TRBV2 | ASSELSRRGYT
TRBD1 | TRBJ1-2 | TRBV9 | ASSARTGGYGYT